This T cell receptor (beta chain) was observed in a study of T cell therapy after organ transplantation. Study summary: Therapy products were autologous CMV-specific T cells, peptide-expanded for approximately 2 weeks. Two of the ten patients were classed as nonresponders.

To note about this clone: Its specificity is not known.

This CDR3 comprises 14 residues. The V gene's germline CDR1 is GTSNPN and CDR2 SVGIG (reference sequence). Trimming removed 0 bases from V and 0 bases from J, with 8 bases in between. Drug-resistant or recurrent cytomegalovirus affected these solid-organ transplant recipient patients. Generated by immunoSEQ multiplex PCR, the TCRdb table keeps only in-frame clones and is missing some. The data contain 45,000 to 60,000 clones, around 93% of them singletons. The source material was CD8+ T cells from blood, sampled before autologous CMV-specific T cell therapy. This clonotype was sampled from a human patient who had received a solid organ transplant and had CMV disease. V and J are TRBV30 and TRBJ1-1; no clear D gene. CDR3 loop: CAWSVGMMNTEAFF. As DNA, the CDR3 is TGTGCCTGGAGTGTGGGAATGATGAACACTGAAGCTTTCTTT.